Described below is a single TCR beta chain sequence and its context. A read error may be the cause here, since a much bigger clone is one base away. The germline CDR1 and CDR2 sequences are SQVTM and ANQGSEA. CDR3 length equals 12 residues. The source of the sample is a study of blood T cells in healthy people across ages. Alongside a J-beta primer mix, a sample-barcoded 5' primer served in a second PCR lasting about 6 to 12 cycles. A single record per CDR3 protein comes from TCRdb applying MiXCR to the 5' RACE reads. Here the sample spans about a million distinct CDR3 sequences, more than 30% being singletons.

Sequencing was performed on blood. The gene calls are TRBV29-1 and TRBJ2-7; tentative D call: TRBD1 (6 bases). This sequence originates from a man between 18 and 29 years old in good health. In DNA form, the CDR3 reads TGCAGCGCCGGGACATTTTCCTGCGAGCAGTACTTC. Translation: CSAGTFSCEQYF.